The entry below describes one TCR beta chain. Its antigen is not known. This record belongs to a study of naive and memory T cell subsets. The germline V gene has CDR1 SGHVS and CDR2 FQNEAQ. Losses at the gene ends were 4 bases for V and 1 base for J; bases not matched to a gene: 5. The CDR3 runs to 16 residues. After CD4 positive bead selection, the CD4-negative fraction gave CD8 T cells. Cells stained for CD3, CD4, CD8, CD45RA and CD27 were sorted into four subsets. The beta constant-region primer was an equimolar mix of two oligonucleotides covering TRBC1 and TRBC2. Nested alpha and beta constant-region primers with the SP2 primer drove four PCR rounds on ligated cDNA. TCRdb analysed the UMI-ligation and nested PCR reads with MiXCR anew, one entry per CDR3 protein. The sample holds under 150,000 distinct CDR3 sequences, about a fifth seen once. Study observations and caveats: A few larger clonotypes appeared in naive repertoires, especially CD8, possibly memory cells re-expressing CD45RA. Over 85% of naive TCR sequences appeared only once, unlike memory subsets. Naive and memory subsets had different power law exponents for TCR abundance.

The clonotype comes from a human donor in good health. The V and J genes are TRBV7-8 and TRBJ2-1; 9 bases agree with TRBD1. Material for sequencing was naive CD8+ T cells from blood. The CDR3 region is CASSYIGQGSYNEQFF. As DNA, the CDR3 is TGTGCCAGCAGCTACATAGGACAGGGGTCCTACAATGAGCAGTTCTTC.